The 3 T cell receptor beta chains presented below share a single source sample, sequenced in a study of cytomegalovirus exposure and HLA in healthy donors. The PCR was carried out with 60 Vbeta primers and 13 Jbeta primers. Sequencing was performed with immunoSEQ multiplex PCR; in TCRdb, only in-frame clones are kept and a portion is missing. Among 110,000 to 150,000 clones listed, around 77% were seen once. The sequencing sample was made of PBMCs. The receptors were gathered from a man aged 30-40 years in good health and CMV-seronegative.

This clone has a single count. The V and J genes are TRBV10-1 and TRBJ2-7, with 7 bases that match TRBD1. V gave up 6 bases and J gave up 3 bases; unmatched junction bases: 8. Germline V lookup: CDR1 WNHNN, CDR2 SYGVQD (reference sequence). The CDR3 is 14 amino acids. CDR3: CASSPGQAFYEQYF. CDR3 in DNA: TGCGCCAGCAGCCCCGGACAGGCCTTCTACGAGCAGTACTTC.

This clone was seen a single time. The chain carries TRBV19 and TRBJ1-2, with 9 bases that match TRBD1. CDR1 LNHDA and CDR2 SQIVND come from the germline V gene (reference sequence). V shed 4 bases and J 2 bases; nucleotides not matched to a gene: 8. CDR3 size: 16 residues. The CDR3 loop reads CASSTLGTGMNYGYTF. Written as DNA, the CDR3 is TGTGCCAGTAGTACATTAGGGACAGGGATGAACTATGGCTACACCTTC.

CDR3 protein: CASSIGGQVTEAFF. In DNA, the CDR3 is TGTGCCAGTAGTATTGGAGGTCAAGTGACTGAAGCTTTCTTT. The chain recombines TRBV19 with TRBJ1-1, with unresolved D. Germline CDR1 and CDR2: LNHDA and SQIVND (reference sequence). The ends were cut back, 3 bases at V and 5 bases at J, with 13 bases in the middle. The CDR3 contains 14 residues.